The source of this T cell receptor beta chain is a study of T cell responses to AZD1222 COVID-19 vaccine (dated by TCRdb to the early 2020s). With regard to the full study: AZD1222 recipients with second doses at about 4 weeks or about 12 weeks were pooled, because spike-specific TCR depth and breadth did not differ between schedules. A total of 233 trial participants underwent TCR sequencing, of whom roughly 210 had received two doses of AZD1222 and some 25 had received two doses of the MenACWY control vaccine. Trial participants were enrolled by age into 18-55, 56-69 and 70-plus year subgroups, with roughly 150, 30 and 60 TCR-sequenced participants respectively. Summary of the overall study and its limitations: Nearly half of unique spike-specific TCRs reportedly recognized epitopes outside regions mutated in the B.1.351 and B.1.1.7 variants. Because no day 14 peak-response samples were available, the repertoires could be characterized only after the peak T cell response. Spike-specific TCR breadth and depth rose significantly after two AZD1222 doses compared with day 0 and with MenACWY recipients. CD4 TCRs associated with the vaccine covered the entire spike protein, and the dominant responses were in regions 160-218 and 743-854. In the small 56-69-year group, the increase in depth fell short of significance, most likely because of low power. Participants were mostly white British and included more females than males, and it was suggested by the authors that clonal diversity may have been underestimated. Only six AZD1222 recipients were SARS-CoV-2 seropositive at baseline, limiting conclusions about previously exposed vaccinees.

Reading the label with the study, this specimen's time point is: baseline before first vaccination. The vaccinee samples were drawn from two UK trials, COV001 and COV002, one of which was a single-blind randomized controlled phase 2/3 trial testing AZD1222 (ChAdOx1 nCoV-19) in healthy adults. For TCRbeta chain sequencing, PBMC samples were collected from trial participants at day 0 and at day 28 after the second dose. Comment on this clone: The target of this receptor is not known. One base away there is no much larger clone; base qualities are not given.

Taken from cysteine to phenylalanine, the CDR3 has 17 residues. The sequence is cut down to CDR3 DNA, 51 bases in frame from base 1. The germline V gene sets CDR1 to SGHAT and CDR2 to FQNNGV. V ends up 3 bases short and J 6 bases short, with an unmatched junction base count of 12. The CDR3 regions of human TCRbeta chains were analyzed by immunosequencing. For the original study's pipeline: Repertoire TCRs were matched against a reference library of SARS-CoV-2-specific TCRs generated with the MIRA antigen-specificity platform. Breadth was defined as the fraction of unique TCRs that were SARS-CoV-2-associated, and depth was defined as the fraction of total T cells that were SARS-CoV-2-associated. Using the MIRA data, every spike-specific TCR was mapped to the spike region that the TCR reacted to and assigned to either a CD4 or a CD8 class. Log10-transformed breadth and depth values were compared by one-way ANOVA with Sidak's multiple comparisons tests. TCRdb took this table from immuneACCESS and kept in-frame rearrangements with V and J called. Such tables lack part of the clones; where checked against another copy, unresolved V genes explain under half of the gap, and the rest is unexplained. The V and J calls and clone size were taken over from that table, and D and trimming were inferred from the DNA. This sample comprises approximately 130,000 clones, less than 95% of them detected only once. Jointly, the top ten make up more than 6% of the sample.

The origin of this receptor is an adult in good health. The rearranged chain carries TRBV11-2 and TRBJ2-2; TRBD1 fits 8 bases in the junction. The sample was peripheral blood, taken on day 0 of AZD1222 vaccination. The nucleotides read TGTGCCAGCAGCTTGGGGCGGTGGGGACAGGCAGCCGGGGAGCTGTTTTTT. This codes for CASSLGRWGQAAGELFF.